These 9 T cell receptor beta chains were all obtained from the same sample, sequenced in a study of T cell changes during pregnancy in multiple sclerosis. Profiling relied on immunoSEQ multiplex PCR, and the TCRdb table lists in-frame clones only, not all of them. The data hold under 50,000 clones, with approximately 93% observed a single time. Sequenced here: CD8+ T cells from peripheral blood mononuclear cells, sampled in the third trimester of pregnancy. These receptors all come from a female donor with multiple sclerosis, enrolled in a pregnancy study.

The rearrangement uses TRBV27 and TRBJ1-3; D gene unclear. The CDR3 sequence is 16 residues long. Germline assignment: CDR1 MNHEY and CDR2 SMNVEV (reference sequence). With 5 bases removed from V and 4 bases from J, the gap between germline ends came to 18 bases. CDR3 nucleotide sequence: TGTGCCAGCAGTCGGAGGACTGGGCTTTCCGGAAACACCATATATTTT. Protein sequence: CASSRRTGLSGNTIYF.

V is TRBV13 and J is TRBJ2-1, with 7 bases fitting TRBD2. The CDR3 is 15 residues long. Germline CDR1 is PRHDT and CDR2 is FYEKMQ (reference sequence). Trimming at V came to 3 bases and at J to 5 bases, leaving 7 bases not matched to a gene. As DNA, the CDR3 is TGTGCCAGCAGCTTTGGTGGGGGGGAAAACAATGAGCAGTTCTTC. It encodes CASSFGGGENNEQFF.

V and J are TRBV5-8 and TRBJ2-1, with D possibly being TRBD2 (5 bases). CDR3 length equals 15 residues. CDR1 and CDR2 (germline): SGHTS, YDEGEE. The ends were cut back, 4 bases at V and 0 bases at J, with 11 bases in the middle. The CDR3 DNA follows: TGTGCCAGCAGCCCAGCGGCGGGCTCCTACAATGAGCAGTTCTTC. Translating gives CASSPAAGSYNEQFF.

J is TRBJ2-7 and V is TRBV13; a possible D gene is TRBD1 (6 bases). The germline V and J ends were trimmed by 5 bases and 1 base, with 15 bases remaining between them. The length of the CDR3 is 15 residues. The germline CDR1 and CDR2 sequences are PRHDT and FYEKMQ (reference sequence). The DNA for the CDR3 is TGTGCCAGCAGCGGCGCAGGACAGACTTCCTACGAGCAGTACTTC. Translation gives CASSGAGQTSYEQYF.

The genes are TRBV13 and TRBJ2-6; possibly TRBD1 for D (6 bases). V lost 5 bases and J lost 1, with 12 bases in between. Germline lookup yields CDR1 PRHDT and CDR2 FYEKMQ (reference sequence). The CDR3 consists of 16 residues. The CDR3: CASSPTGESGANVLTF. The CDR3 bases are TGTGCCAGCAGCCCGACAGGCGAATCTGGGGCCAACGTCCTGACTTTC.

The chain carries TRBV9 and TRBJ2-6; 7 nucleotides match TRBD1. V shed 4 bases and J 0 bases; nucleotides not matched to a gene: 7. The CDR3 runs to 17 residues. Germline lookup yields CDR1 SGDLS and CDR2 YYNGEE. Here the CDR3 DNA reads TGTGCCAGCAGCCTATGGGCAGGGGGCTCTGGGGCCAACGTCCTGACTTTC. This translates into CASSLWAGGSGANVLTF.

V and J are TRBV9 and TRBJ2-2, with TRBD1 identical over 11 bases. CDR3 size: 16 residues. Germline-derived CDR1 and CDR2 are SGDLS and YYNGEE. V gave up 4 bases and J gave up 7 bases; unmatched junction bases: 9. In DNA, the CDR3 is TGTGCCAGCAGCTTTCCCCGGGACAGGGGGTTCGGGGAGCTGTTTTTT. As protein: CASSFPRDRGFGELFF.

The CDR3 sequence: CASSPYVTGNQETQYF. DNA of the CDR3: TGTGCCAGCTCACCATATGTAACGGGGAACCAAGAGACCCAGTACTTC. The rearrangement joins TRBV18 to TRBJ2-5, with D possibly being TRBD2 (5 bases). Deletions cut 2 bases from V and 0 bases from J, with 13 bases between. Germline values: CDR1 KGHSH, CDR2 LQKENI. There are 16 residues in the CDR3.

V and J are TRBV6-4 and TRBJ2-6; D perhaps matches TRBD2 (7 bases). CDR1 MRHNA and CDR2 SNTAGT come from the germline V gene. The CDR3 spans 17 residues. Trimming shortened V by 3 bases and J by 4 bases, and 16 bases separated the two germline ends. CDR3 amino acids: CASSERGGGAGANVLTF. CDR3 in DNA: TGTGCCAGCAGTGAGCGCGGCGGGGGCGCCGGGGCCAACGTCCTGACTTTC.